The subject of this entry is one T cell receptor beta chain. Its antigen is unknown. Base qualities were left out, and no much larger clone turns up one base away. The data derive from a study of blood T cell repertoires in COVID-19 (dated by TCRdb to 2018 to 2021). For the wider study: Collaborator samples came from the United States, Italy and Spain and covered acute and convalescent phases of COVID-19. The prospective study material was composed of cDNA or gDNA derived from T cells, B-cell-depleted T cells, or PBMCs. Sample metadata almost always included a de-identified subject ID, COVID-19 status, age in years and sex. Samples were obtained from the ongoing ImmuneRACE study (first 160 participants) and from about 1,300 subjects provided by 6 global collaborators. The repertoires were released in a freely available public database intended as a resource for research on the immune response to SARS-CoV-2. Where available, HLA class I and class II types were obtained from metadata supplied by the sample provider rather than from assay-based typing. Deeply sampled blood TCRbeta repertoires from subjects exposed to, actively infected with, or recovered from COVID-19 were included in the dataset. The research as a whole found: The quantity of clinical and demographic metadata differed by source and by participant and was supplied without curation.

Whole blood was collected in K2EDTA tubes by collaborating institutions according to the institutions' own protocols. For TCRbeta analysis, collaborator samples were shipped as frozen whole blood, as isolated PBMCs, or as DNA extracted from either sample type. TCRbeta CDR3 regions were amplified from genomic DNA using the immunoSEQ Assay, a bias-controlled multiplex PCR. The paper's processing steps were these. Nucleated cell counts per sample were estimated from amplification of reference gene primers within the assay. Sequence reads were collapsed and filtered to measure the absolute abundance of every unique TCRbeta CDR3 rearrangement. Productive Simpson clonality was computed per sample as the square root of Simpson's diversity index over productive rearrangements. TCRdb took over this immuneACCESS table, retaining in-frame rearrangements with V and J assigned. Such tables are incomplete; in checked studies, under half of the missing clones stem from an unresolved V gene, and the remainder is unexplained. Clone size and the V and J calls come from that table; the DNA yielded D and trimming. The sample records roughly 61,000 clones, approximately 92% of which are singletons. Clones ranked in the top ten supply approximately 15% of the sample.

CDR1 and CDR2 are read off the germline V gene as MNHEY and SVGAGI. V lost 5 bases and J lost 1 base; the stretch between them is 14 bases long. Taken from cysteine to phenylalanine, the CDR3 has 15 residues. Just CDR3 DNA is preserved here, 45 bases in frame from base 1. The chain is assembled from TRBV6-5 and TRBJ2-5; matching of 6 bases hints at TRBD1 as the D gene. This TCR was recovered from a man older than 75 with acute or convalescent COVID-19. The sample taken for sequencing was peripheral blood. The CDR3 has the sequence CASSPGQGPQETQYF. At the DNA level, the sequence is TGTGCCAGCAGTCCGGGGCAGGGGCCCCAAGAGACCCAGTACTTC.